Sequencing of this T cell receptor beta chain was carried out in a study of shared clonotypes between healthy human individuals. Study in general: Donors, aged 18 to 49, were a couple of women and three men. General observations from the study: The donor pool, a small one, limited the genetic and exposure-history diversity represented.

Naivety among CD8 cells was defined by CD45RO negativity and positive CCR7 selection, thereby excluding terminally differentiated effector memory CD45RA+ cells. The germline V gene encodes CDR1 SQVTM and CDR2 ANQGSEA. This CDR3 comprises 12 residues. Losses at the gene ends were 6 bases for V and 3 bases for J; bases not matched to a gene: 3. As concerns this clone: The antigen is unknown.

At the deep level, the assay was run. For sorted subsets, 200 ng DNA per replicate equaled some 27,000 T cell genomes. Clones were sequenced by immunoSEQ multiplex PCR, and TCRdb holds only the in-frame ones, with some missing. The profile shows over 2,000,000 clones, just under 95% of them singletons. The chain has TRBV29-1 and TRBJ2-7; 9 nucleotides agree with TRBD1. This clonotype was sampled from a man in his late teens or twenties in good health. Some clones in this sample may be carry-over from other donors' samples. The sample consisted of naive CD8+ T cells from PBMCs. CDR3 in DNA: TGCAGCGTGGTGACAGGGGGCTACGAGCAGTACTTC. Protein product: CSVVTGGYEQYF.